The rows below give T cell receptor beta chains drawn from one sample of a study of cytomegalovirus exposure and HLA in healthy donors. Measured with immunoSEQ multiplex PCR; TCRdb has only the in-frame clones, and not every one. Of under 200,000 clones detected, over 60% appear once; the ten largest clones hold under 3.5%. The source material was PBMCs. The receptor source for this set is a woman in her twenties or thirties in good health and CMV-seronegative. The CDR3 runs from the conserved cysteine through the conserved F or W. D genes are given only for firm matches. Clone size, where shown, is once, few, many, or a class for clones that have expanded.

size	V	J	D	DNA	CDR3
-	TRBV7-8	TRBJ2-1	TRBD2	TGTGCCAGCCGAACCCTTCAATACGCGGGAGATTACAATGAGCAGTTCTTC	CASRTLQYAGDYNEQFF
-	TRBV18	TRBJ1-2	-	TGTGCCAGCTCTCCGAACCCCCAGGGTGGCTACACCTTC	CASSPNPQGGYTF
-	TRBV5-4	TRBJ2-1	TRBD2	TGTGCCAGCAGCAGGGACCCAGCGGGAGTCTACAATGAGCAGTTCTTC	CASSRDPAGVYNEQFF
-	TRBV7-2	TRBJ2-1	-	TGTGCCAGCAGCTTAGTAGCAAGCTCCTACAATGAGCAGTTCTTC	CASSLVASSYNEQFF
-	TRBV19	TRBJ2-3	-	TGTGCCAGTAGTATGGGCTTATGGCGCGCCCGATTGCCAGATACGCAGTATTTT	CASSMGLWRARLPDTQYF
-	TRBV4-3	TRBJ2-7	TRBD2	TGCGCCAGCAGCCAGGGGACTAGCGGGAACTCCTACGAGCAGTACTTC	CASSQGTSGNSYEQYF
-	TRBV4-3	TRBJ2-3	-	TGCGCCAGCAGCGTATTCGGCACAGATACGCAGTATTTT	CASSVFGTDTQYF
-	TRBV4-1	TRBJ2-3	TRBD2	TGCGCCAGCAGCCAGGCGGGACTATTCACAGATACGCAGTATTTT	CASSQAGLFTDTQYF
few	TRBV11-2	TRBJ1-1	-	TGTGCCAGCAGCTTAGAGGGAGGGGTCACTGAAGCTTTCTTT	CASSLEGGVTEAFF
few	TRBV5-6	TRBJ1-2	-	TGTGCCAGCGTCATCAGGGGTCCCTTTCCTAACTATGGCTACACCTTC	CASVIRGPFPNYGYTF
-	TRBV6-5	TRBJ1-2	TRBD1	TGTGCCGCCCGGGACAGCCATAACTATGGCTACACCTTC	CAARDSHNYGYTF
-	TRBV9	TRBJ1-4	-	TGTGCCAGCAGCTCCGACTGGTTGAATGAAAAACTGTTTTTT	CASSSDWLNEKLFF
once	TRBV28	TRBJ2-5	TRBD2	TGTGCCAGCAGATTTCTAGCGGGAGAGACCCAGTACTTC	CASRFLAGETQYF
-	TRBV7-2	TRBJ2-2	-	TGTGCCAGCACCCCCCAGCCGGGTACCACCGGGGAGCTGTTTTTT	CASTPQPGTTGELFF
once	TRBV5-8	TRBJ2-2	-	TGTGCCAGCAGCTTGGAACGGAGGGACGGGGAGCTGTTTTTT	CASSLERRDGELFF
few	TRBV4-1	TRBJ2-3	TRBD1	TGCGCCAGCAGCCGAAGGAAATCGGGACAGGGTGAAGCAGATACGCAGTATTTT	CASSRRKSGQGEADTQYF
-	TRBV7-2	TRBJ2-2	-	TGTGCCAGCAGCTTAAGTCAGATCACCGGGGAGCTGTTTTTT	CASSLSQITGELFF
few	TRBV28	TRBJ2-6	TRBD1	TGTGCCAGCAGTAATCAGGGGGCCCTTGGGGCCAACGTCCTGACTTTC	CASSNQGALGANVLTF
-	TRBV11-2	TRBJ2-2	TRBD2	TGTGCCAGCAAACCCAGGCTAGCGGGGAACACCGGGGAGCTGTTTTTT	CASKPRLAGNTGELFF
-	TRBV7-2	TRBJ1-3	-	TGTGCCAGCAGCTTACTCTCTGGAAACACCATATATTTT	CASSLLSGNTIYF
-	TRBV6-7	TRBJ2-3	TRBD2	TGTGCCAGCAGCCATAAGACTAGCGGGATTAGAGATACGCAGTATTTT	CASSHKTSGIRDTQYF
-	TRBV7-9	TRBJ2-5	-	TGTGCCAGCAGCTTAGCTTGGGCTCCCGGACAAGAGACCCAGTACTTC	CASSLAWAPGQETQYF
-	TRBV7-3	TRBJ2-2	-	TGTGCCAGCAGCGACACAGGGTTCGGCACCGGGGAGCTGTTTTTT	CASSDTGFGTGELFF
-	TRBV12-5	TRBJ2-1	-	TGTGCTAGTGGTCCGGGACAAAGCTCCTACAATGAGCAGTTCTTC	CASGPGQSSYNEQFF
-	TRBV29-1	TRBJ2-3	-	TGCAGCGTTGCTGATACGCAGTATTTT	CSVADTQYF
-	TRBV4-2	TRBJ2-3	-	TGTGCCAGCAGCCAAAAAGGGCCTAGCGGCACAGATACGCAGTATTTT	CASSQKGPSGTDTQYF
-	TRBV30	TRBJ2-7	TRBD2	TGTGCCTGGAGTTTCACCGGGACTAGTGTGGACGAGCAGTACTTC	CAWSFTGTSVDEQYF
-	TRBV7-8	TRBJ2-7	-	TGTGCCAGCCGTGGACATAAATCCTACGAGCAGTACTTC	CASRGHKSYEQYF
few	TRBV28	TRBJ1-1	-	TGTGCCAGCAGTTCCCGCTTTAGGGGGTTTGAAGCTTTCTTT	CASSSRFRGFEAFF
-	TRBV9	TRBJ1-1	TRBD1	TGTGCCAGCAGCCCCCGACCTGACAGGGAACGGGATGAAGCTTTCTTT	CASSPRPDRERDEAFF
-	TRBV9	TRBJ2-3	-	TGTGCCAGCAGCGTCAGGGGCCCCACAGATACGCAGTATTTT	CASSVRGPTDTQYF
-	TRBV6-8	TRBJ1-1	-	TGTGCCAGCAGTTACTCGATACAGCAGAACACTGAAGCTTTCTTT	CASSYSIQQNTEAFF